Below, one TCR beta chain is given with its context. Its antigen is not identified. With 0 bases removed from V and 5 bases from J, the gap between germline ends came to 17 bases. In germline, CDR1 is SGHRS, CDR2 YFSETQ. The CDR3 totals 16 residues. The data derive from a study of shared clonotypes between healthy human individuals. Points from the study as a whole: In a handful of donors, about 5% of naive CD4 clonotypes appeared in common. Rarefaction exposed incomplete sorted-subset sequencing despite large depth.

CD45RO+ cells went into CD8 memory alongside CCR7-negative CD45RA+ TemRA cells. Profiled with immunoSEQ multiplex PCR; TCRdb holds only in-frame clones, not every one. The sample includes approximately 710,000 clones, roughly 87% of them seen just once. Sequencing input: memory CD8+ T cells from PBMCs. Indicated subset: CD45RO+ cells pooled with CCR7-negative TemRA cells. The source is a man in his late teens or twenties in good health. Some clones in this sample may be carry-over from other donors' samples. This chain joins TRBV5-1 and TRBJ1-1, with D possibly TRBD1 on 6 matching bases. CDR3 region: CASSLASQGSRTEAFF. CDR3 coding DNA: TGCGCCAGCAGCTTGGCTTCACAGGGTTCGAGGACTGAAGCTTTCTTT.